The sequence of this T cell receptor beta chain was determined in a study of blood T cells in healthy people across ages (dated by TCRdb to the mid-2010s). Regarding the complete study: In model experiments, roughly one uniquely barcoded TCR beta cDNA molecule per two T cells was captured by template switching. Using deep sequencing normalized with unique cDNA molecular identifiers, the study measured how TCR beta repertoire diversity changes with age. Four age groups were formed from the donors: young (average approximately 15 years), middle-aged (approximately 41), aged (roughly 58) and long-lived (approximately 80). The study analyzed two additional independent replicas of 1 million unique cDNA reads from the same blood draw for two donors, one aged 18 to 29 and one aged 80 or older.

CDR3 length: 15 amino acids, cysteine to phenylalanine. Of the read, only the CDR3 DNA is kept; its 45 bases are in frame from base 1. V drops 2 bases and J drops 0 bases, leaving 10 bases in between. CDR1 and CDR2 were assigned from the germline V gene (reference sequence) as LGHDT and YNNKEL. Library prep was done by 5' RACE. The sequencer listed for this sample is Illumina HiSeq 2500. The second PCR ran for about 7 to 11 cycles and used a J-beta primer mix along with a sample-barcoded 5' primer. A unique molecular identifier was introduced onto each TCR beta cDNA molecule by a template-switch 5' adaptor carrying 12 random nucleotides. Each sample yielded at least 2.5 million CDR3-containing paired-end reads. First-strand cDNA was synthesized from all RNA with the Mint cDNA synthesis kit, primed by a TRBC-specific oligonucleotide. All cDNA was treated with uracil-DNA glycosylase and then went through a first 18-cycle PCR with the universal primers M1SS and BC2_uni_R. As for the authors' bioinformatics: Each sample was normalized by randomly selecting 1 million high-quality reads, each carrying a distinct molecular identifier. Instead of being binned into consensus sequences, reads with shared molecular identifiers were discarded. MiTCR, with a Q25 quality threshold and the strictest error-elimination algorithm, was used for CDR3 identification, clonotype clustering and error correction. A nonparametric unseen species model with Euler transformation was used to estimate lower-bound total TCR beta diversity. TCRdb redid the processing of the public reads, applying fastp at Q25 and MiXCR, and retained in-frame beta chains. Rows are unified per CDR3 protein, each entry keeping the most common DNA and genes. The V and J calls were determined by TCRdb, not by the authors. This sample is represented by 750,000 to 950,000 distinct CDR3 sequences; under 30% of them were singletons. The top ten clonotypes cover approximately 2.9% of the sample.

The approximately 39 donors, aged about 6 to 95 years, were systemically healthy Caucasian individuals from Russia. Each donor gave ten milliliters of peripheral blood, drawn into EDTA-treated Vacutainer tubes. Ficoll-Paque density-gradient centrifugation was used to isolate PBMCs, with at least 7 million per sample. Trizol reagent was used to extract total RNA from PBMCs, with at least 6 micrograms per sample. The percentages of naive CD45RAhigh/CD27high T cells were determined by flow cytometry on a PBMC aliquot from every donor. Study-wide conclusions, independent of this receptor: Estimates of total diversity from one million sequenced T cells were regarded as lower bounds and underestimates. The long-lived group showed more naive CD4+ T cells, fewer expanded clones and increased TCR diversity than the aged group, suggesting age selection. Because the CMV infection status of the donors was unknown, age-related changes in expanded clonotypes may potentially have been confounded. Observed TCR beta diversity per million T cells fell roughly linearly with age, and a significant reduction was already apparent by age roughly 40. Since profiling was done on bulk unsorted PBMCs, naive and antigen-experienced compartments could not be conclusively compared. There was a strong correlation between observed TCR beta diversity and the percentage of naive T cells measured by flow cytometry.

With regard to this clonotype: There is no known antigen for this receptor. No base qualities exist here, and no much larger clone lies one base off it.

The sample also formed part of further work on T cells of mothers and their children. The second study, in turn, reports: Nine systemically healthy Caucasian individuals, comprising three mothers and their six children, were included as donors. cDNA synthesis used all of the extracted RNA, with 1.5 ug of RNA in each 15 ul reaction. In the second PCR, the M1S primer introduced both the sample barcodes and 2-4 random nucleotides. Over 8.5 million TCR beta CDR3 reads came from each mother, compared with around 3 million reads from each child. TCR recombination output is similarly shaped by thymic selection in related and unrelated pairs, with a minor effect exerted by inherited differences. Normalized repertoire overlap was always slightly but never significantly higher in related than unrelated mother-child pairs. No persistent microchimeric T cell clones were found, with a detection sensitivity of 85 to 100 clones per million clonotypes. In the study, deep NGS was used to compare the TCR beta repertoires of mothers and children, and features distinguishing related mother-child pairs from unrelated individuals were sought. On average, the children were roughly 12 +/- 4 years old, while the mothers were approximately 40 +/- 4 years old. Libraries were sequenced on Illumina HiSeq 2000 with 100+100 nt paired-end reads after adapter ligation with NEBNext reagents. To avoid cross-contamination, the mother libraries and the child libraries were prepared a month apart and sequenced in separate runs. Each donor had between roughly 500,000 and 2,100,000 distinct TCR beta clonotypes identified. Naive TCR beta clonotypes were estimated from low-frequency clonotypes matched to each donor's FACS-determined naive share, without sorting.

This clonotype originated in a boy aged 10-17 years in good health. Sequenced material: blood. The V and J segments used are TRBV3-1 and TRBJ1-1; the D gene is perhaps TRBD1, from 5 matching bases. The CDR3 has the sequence CASSQTGLLNTEAFF. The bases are TGTGCCAGCAGCCAAACGGGACTGCTGAACACTGAAGCTTTCTTT.